A single sample is the source of the 14 T cell receptor beta chains below, sequenced in a study of cytomegalovirus exposure and HLA in healthy donors. The PCR was carried out with 60 Vbeta primers and 13 Jbeta primers. Some clones are missing from TCRdb's copy, which holds only in-frame ones; the method was immunoSEQ multiplex PCR. The sample has 120,000 or so clones, approximately 17% seen once. The sequencing sample was made of PBMCs. All receptors derive from a female donor in good health and CMV-seropositive.

This chain joins TRBV4-3 and TRBJ1-4; 7 nucleotides match TRBD1. This CDR3 region has 14 residues. From germline, CDR1 is LGHNA and CDR2 YSLEER. The trim removed 0 bases at V and 5 bases at J, leaving 0 bases unmatched. CDR3 residues: CASSQEGQNEKLFF. CDR3 coding DNA: TGCGCCAGCAGCCAAGAGGGACAGAATGAAAAACTGTTTTTT.

This clone ranks as medium-sized. This chain uses TRBV4-1 with TRBJ1-3; the D gene is possibly TRBD1 (5 bases). Trimming pared 4 bases from V and 0 bases from J, leaving 10 bases between. This CDR3 is built from 15 residues. Germline V gene sequence: CDR1 MGHRA, CDR2 YSYEKL. This chain's CDR3 is CASSLSDSSGNTIYF. DNA of the CDR3: TGCGCCAGCAGCCTTTCAGACAGCTCTGGAAACACCATATATTTT.

The chain combines TRBV11-3 with TRBJ2-3; a weak D match, TRBD1 (6 bases). Per germline, CDR1 SGHNT and CDR2 YENEEA. CDR3 size: 13 residues. V gave up 5 bases and J gave up 4 bases, with 10 bases separating them. The CDR3 DNA reads TGTGCCAGCAGCCTCAAGGGGGCAGATACGCAGTATTTT. Its translation is CASSLKGADTQYF.

The chain recombines TRBV5-4 with TRBJ2-7; TRBD2 aligns across 10 bases. V lost 4 bases and J lost 2; bases outside the gene matches: 6. The CDR3 totals 15 residues. Germline V CDR1 and CDR2: SGHNT, YYREEE (reference sequence). DNA of the CDR3: TGTGCCAGCAGCCGACCCGGGACTAGCGCCTACGAGCAGTACTTC. Translating it yields CASSRPGTSAYEQYF.

This clone was observed a few times. This chain uses TRBV4-2 with TRBJ2-5; 14 bases map to TRBD2. V shed 4 bases, J shed 5 bases, and the junction held 9 bases outside the gene matches. CDR3 size: 17 residues. Germline lookup yields CDR1 LGHNA and CDR2 YNFKEQ. CDR3 nucleotides: TGTGCCAGCAGCCGGGGACTAGCGGGAGATGTAGGGGAGACCCAGTACTTC. It specifies CASSRGLAGDVGETQYF.

There are a few counts of this clone. This chain connects TRBV28 to TRBJ2-7; 7 positions match TRBD2. V shed 1 base, J shed 3 bases, and the junction held 15 bases outside the gene matches. CDR3 length: 18 residues. Germline V gene sequence: CDR1 MDHEN, CDR2 SYDVKM. CDR3 loop: CASSLSSIIRRENYEQYF. CDR3 DNA: TGTGCCAGCAGTTTATCTTCAATTATTCGGCGGGAGAACTACGAGCAGTACTTC.

The genes are TRBV4-3 and TRBJ2-5; 10 bases map to TRBD1. In germline, CDR1 is LGHNA, CDR2 YSLEER. The CDR3 loop spans 16 amino acids. The V and J ends lost 0 bases and 5 bases, in that order; junction bases with no gene match: 6. The CDR3 is CASSQDRQGALETQYF. CDR3 nucleotide sequence: TGCGCCAGCAGCCAAGACAGACAGGGGGCATTGGAGACCCAGTACTTC.

The V call is TRBV25-1, the J call TRBJ2-2; D possibly corresponds to TRBD1 (6 bases). Per the germline V gene, CDR1 is MGHDK and CDR2 is SYGVNS. CDR3 size: 15 residues. V was clipped by 4 bases and J by 5 bases, with 14 bases between them. The DNA for the CDR3 is TGTGCCAGCAGTGCCCCGGACAGCCCAACCGGGGAGCTGTTTTTT. It translates to CASSAPDSPTGELFF.

This clone was counted between two and nine times. The genes are TRBV4-1 and TRBJ2-1, with 14 bases aligning to TRBD2. Unmatched junction bases numbered 2, after V lost 1 base and J lost 6 bases. Per germline, CDR1 MGHRA and CDR2 YSYEKL. The CDR3 spans 16 residues. The CDR3 DNA reads TGCGCCAGCAGCCAAGGGACTAGCGGGAGGTTCAATGAGCAGTTCTTC. Translated: CASSQGTSGRFNEQFF.

This clone was observed a handful of times. The V call is TRBV5-6, the J call TRBJ1-1; D is ambiguous. The CDR3 contains 15 residues. The V end lost 2 bases, the J end lost 0 bases, and 11 bases lay between the germline ends. The germline V gene has CDR1 SGHDT and CDR2 YYEEEE. The CDR3 nucleotides are TGTGCCAGCAGCTTTAGGACGGGGATGAACACTGAAGCTTTCTTT. Encoded protein: CASSFRTGMNTEAFF. The whole variable domain, filled in from reference TRBV5-6 and TRBJ1-1, reads DAGVTQSPTHLIKTRGQQVTLRCSPKSGHDTVSWYQQALGQGPQFIFQYYEEEERQRGNFPDRFSGHQFPNYSSELNVNALLLGDSALYLCASSFRTGMNTEAFFGQGTRLTVV.

The chain is built from TRBV15 and TRBJ1-6, with D hard to call. Germline loops: CDR1 LNHNV, CDR2 YYDKDF (reference sequence). V gave up 4 bases and J gave up 0 bases, with 10 bases separating them. The CDR3 covers 16 residues. This chain's CDR3 is CATSTRRSSYNSPLHF. The CDR3 nucleotides read TGTGCCACCAGCACCCGCAGAAGCTCCTATAATTCACCCCTCCACTTT. Together with reference TRBV15 and TRBJ1-6, the CDR3 gives the full variable domain: DAMVIQNPRYQVTQFGKPVTLSCSQTLNHNVMYWYQQKSSQAPKLLFHYYDKDFNNEADTPDNFQSRRPNTSFCFLDIRSPGLGDTAMYLCATSTRRSSYNSPLHFGNGTRLTVT.

This clone was seen a few times. CDR3: CASSVGYSGSSYEQYF. CDR3 in DNA: TGTGCCAGCAGCGTAGGGTATAGCGGGAGCTCCTACGAGCAGTACTTC. V and J are TRBV9 and TRBJ2-7; TRBD2 aligns across 9 bases. With V trimmed by 0 bases and J by 0 bases, 4 bases remained unmatched. Germline CDR1 is SGDLS and CDR2 is YYNGEE. The CDR3 runs 16 residues. Full variable domain (rest looked up from reference TRBV9 and TRBJ2-7): DSGVTQTPKHLITATGQRVTLRCSPRSGDLSVYWYQQSLDQGLQFLIQYYNGEERAKGNILERFSAQQFPDLHSELNLSSLELGDSALYFCASSVGYSGSSYEQYFGPGTRLTVT.

At least ten counts were recorded for this clone. The chain joins TRBV2 to TRBJ1-5, with 10 bases identical to TRBD1. V was clipped by 6 bases and J by 5 bases; unmatched bases: 1. The CDR3 spans 13 residues. Germline CDR1 and CDR2: SNHLY and FYNNEI. CDR3 residues: CASRGTGDQPQHF. CDR3 sequence (DNA): TGTGCCAGCAGGGGGACAGGGGATCAGCCCCAGCATTTT.

The CDR3 spells CASVITGTSGEVLYF. CDR3 nucleotide sequence: TGTGCCAGCGTGATTACCGGGACTAGCGGAGAGGTTTTGTATTTT. The V gene is TRBV28, the J gene TRBJ2-3, with TRBD2 matching 11 bases. Germline V gene data show CDR1 as MDHEN and CDR2 as SYDVKM. The CDR3 totals 15 residues. V shed 8 bases and J 14 bases; nucleotides not matched to a gene: 18.